This TCR beta chain was identified in a study of beta chain features in type 1 diabetes. Overall study: Examination of sorted cells across all samples involved about 99 million cells.

The CDR3 totals 16 residues. The germline CDR1 and CDR2 sequences are SNHLY and FYNNEI. Trimming stripped 7 bases from V and 0 bases from J, with 17 bases between. The authors reverse transcribed all of the isolated RNA, so sequencing captured expressed TCRB transcripts. Naive, central memory and regulatory T cell samples averaged approximately 3.5 million immunoSEQ reads each. Sequencing was performed with immunoSEQ multiplex PCR; in TCRdb, only in-frame clones are kept and a portion is missing. The sample lists 150,000 to 180,000 clones; 10% were seen once. Study results and caveats: Researchers report that Type 1 diabetes patients had moderately but significantly shorter TCRB CDR3s across all four CD4+ subsets.

This clone appeared a few times. What it binds is unknown. This receptor was obtained from a man aged 30 to 45 with type 1 diabetes. V usage is TRBV2 and J usage is TRBJ2-3; the D gene is possibly TRBD2 (6 bases). The sequencing sample was made of central memory CD4+ T cells from blood. The CDR3: CASTTRDLTSTDTQYF. The CDR3 bases are TGTGCCAGCACTACCCGGGACTTGACTAGCACAGATACGCAGTATTTT.